This TCR beta chain stems from a study of T cells in localized non-small cell lung cancer. This clone has a handful of counts. Its antigen remains unknown. Broader study findings: Among the tissues sampled, uninvolved adjacent lung had the highest T cell clonality, above tumor. When the top 100 tumor clones were examined, a median 57 of them also appeared in the adjacent lung, which was paired and uninvolved. The tumor had only one region sequenced, so heterogeneity remains possible.

Measured with immunoSEQ multiplex PCR; TCRdb has only the in-frame clones, and not every one. The sample lists about 52,000 clones; approximately 86% were seen once. Trimming removed 1 base from V and 3 bases from J, with 16 bases in between. The CDR3 consists of 16 residues. Germline-derived CDR1 and CDR2 are SGHRS and YFSETQ. This specimen was PBMCs, taken before any cancer treatment. The clonotype comes from a female donor with stage II lung adenocarcinoma. This chain uses TRBV5-1 with TRBJ1-1; D unresolved. CDR3 protein: CASSLYGDIGDTEAFF. The CDR3 nucleotides are TGCGCCAGCAGCTTGTACGGGGATATCGGGGACACTGAAGCTTTCTTT.